Sequencing of this T cell receptor beta chain was carried out in a study of cytomegalovirus exposure and HLA in healthy donors. In the case of this clone: What it recognizes is unknown.

Trimming stripped 6 bases from V and 1 base from J, with 9 bases between. Germline-derived CDR1 and CDR2 are SNHLY and FYNNEI. The CDR3 covers 13 residues. Vbeta (60) and Jbeta (13) primers were used in the PCR. Repertoires were generated with immunoSEQ multiplex PCR, while TCRdb's copy carries only in-frame clones and drops some. Here the sample spans over 130,000 clones, 70% to 85% being singletons. Study conclusions and caveats: The number of N-insertions in an Asian-associated ancestry cluster was reportedly below the approximately 700-donor mean in a later analysis. A few of the chains that were CMV-associated were confirmed in vitro to be specific for CMV antigens.

The source is a young man in good health and CMV-seropositive. The chain uses TRBV2 and TRBJ1-1, with D possibly matching TRBD1 (5 bases). The source material was PBMCs. The DNA of the CDR3 is TGTGCCAGCAGCCCGACAGAGAACACTGAAGCTTTCTTT. Translated, it gives CASSPTENTEAFF.